What follows describes a single T cell receptor beta chain. This clonotype was observed a few times. No cognate antigen has been identified for it. No quality values exist for individual bases; no much larger clone is one base distant. Every donor was a healthy Caucasian. The twin cohort comprised three pairs of female monozygotic twins, all aged roughly 18 to 29 years. Positive isolation kits from Invitrogen were used to isolate CD4+ and CD8+ T cell populations. Library construction relied on 5' RACE. This sample was sequenced with an Illumina HiSeq 2000. Template switching introduced a universal primer binding site; the final cDNA contained a unique molecular identifier, enabling accurate counting of TCR cDNA molecules. First-strand cDNA for TCR alpha and beta chains was synthesized from specific primers in the conserved constant-segment region. To control for contamination, every cDNA library was double barcoded, receiving both a SMART-Mk sample barcode and Illumina barcodes. TruSeq adapter sequences along with Illumina sample barcodes were introduced in two successive PCR steps. TCR alpha and beta cDNA libraries were sequenced on the Illumina HiSeq platform with custom primers. Regarding the original processing steps: Raw reads were processed with MiGEC to extract unique molecular identifiers, and MiXCR was used to determine CDR3 positions. Recombination models were inferred per individual with the repgenHMM and IGoR tools using an EM algorithm. The analysis of shared clonotypes was done with the tcR package in R, with sharing normalized by the product of cloneset sizes. To study raw recombination free of thymic and clonal selection effects, out-of-frame nonproductive sequences were analyzed. The raw public data were reprocessed by TCRdb itself: fastp quality trimming at Q25, MiXCR clonotype calling, in-frame beta chains only. One record per CDR3 amino acid sequence lists the most common genes and DNA. For this entry, the V and J calls and clone size follow TCRdb and not the study's own pipeline. Across this sample there are about 200,000 distinct CDR3 sequences, with about a sixth seen only once. The ten largest clones represent 40% of the sample.

This sample was taken from a study of identical twins listed by TCRdb under 2016. Broadly, across the study: TCR alpha and beta repertoires from monozygotic twins, unrelated adults of various ages and cord blood were deep-sequenced to test whether fetal clonotypes persist. To rule out contamination, the twin experiments were replicated at different times with different library preparation protocols.

Broad study findings and their caveats: Fewer insertions were carried by abundant cord blood beta clonotypes, a similar but weaker trend appeared in young adult naive repertoires, and no such trend appeared in memory repertoires. A weaker excess of twin sharing was found in beta out-of-frame sequences because the signal-to-noise ratio was lowered by fewer shared sequences. Invariant T cells such as MAIT and iNKT could partly confound zero-insertion analyses, though diverse VJ usage argued against this for most clonotypes. Compared with coincidental sharing between unrelated individuals, out-of-frame TCR alpha sequences shared between twins had an excess of sequences with low generation probability. In monozygotic twins, out-of-frame TCR alpha sharing was systematically underestimated by recombination models, although the models agreed with sharing between unrelated individuals. Because the same donors could not be followed over many years, the conclusions relied on cross-sectional statistical analysis.

The germline V gene supplies CDR1 SGHRS and CDR2 YFSETQ. Measured from the cysteine to the phenylalanine, the CDR3 is 14 residues long. Left in the record is the CDR3 DNA by itself, 42 bases read in frame from the first base. V has 1 base trimmed and J has 5 bases trimmed; junction bases matching no gene number 4. The same sample was also studied in work on T cells expressing NK-cell markers. As the second publication notes: Three sorted T-cell subsets (CD3+CD56+NKG2C+, CD3+CD56+NKG2C- and CD3+CD56-NKG2C+) from under ten donors had their TCR beta-chain repertoires profiled. Among the eight sequenced donors, seven were HCMV-seropositive and one was HCMV-seronegative. In several experiments an anti-gammadeltaTCR antibody was added to restrict sorting to alphabetaTCR-expressing T cells. For six donors, the dominant CD3+CD56+NKG2C+ clonotypes were among the top 10 CD8+ clonotypes and accounted for about 1.0-8% of CD8+ T cells. Those dominant clonotypes were again the most abundant among CD3+CD56-NKG2C+ cells in a handful of donors, at roughly 25-65%. It remained unclear whether the expanded NKG2C-expressing T cell clones were specific for HCMV antigens. The study sequenced eight donors, all healthy volunteers chosen at random: three men and five women. To determine HCMV serostatus, a commercial ELISA kit was used to detect HCMV-specific IgG in serum. Reads were demultiplexed and grouped by UMI with MIGEC, and clonotypes were assembled and quantified with MiTCR. To exclude erroneous sequences, any TCR cDNA sequence not supported by at least two reads was discarded. The tcR package was used for downstream repertoire analysis, and clonotypes were matched across fractions by CDR3 nucleotide sequence plus V segment. Antigen specificity was annotated against VDJdb with VDJmatch, allowing one amino acid substitution in CDR3.

The sample taken for sequencing was CD8+ T cells sorted from blood. Recombination joined TRBV5-1 with TRBJ2-5, and TRBD1 aligns with 8 junction nucleotides. The origin of this receptor is a woman aged 18-30 years in good health. The DNA is as follows: TGCGCCAGCAGCTTGTACAGGGGGACGGAGACCCAGTACTTC. Its protein product is CASSLYRGTETQYF.